This record looks at one T cell receptor beta chain sequence and its context. Its matching antigen is unknown. The data originate from a study of T cell responses to AZD1222 COVID-19 vaccine. Using immunoSEQ multiplex PCR, the repertoire was profiled, and TCRdb retains in-frame clones only, with some absent. The sample contains over 50,000 clones, 65% to 85% of which appear only once. Overall study results and limits: The study identified only five or six AZD1222 recipients as seropositive at baseline. Vaccine-associated CD4 TCRs spanned spike, dominant at 160-218 and 743-854. Donors were chiefly white British, with a greater number of females, and clonal diversity was perhaps underestimated.

Sequencing was performed on peripheral blood, taken 28 days after the second AZD1222 dose. The sequence was collected from an adult who received the AZD1222 COVID-19 vaccine.

CDR3 residues: CASSQAGFYGYTF. As DNA, the CDR3 is TGTGCCAGCAGCCAAGCAGGGTTCTATGGCTACACCTTC. V gene TRBV14 combines with J gene TRBJ1-2; D possibly corresponds to TRBD1 (5 bases). There are 13 residues in the CDR3. Germline V lookup: CDR1 SGHDN, CDR2 FVKESK. Trimming took 1 base from V and 4 from J, leaving 7 bases between them.